This TCR beta chain was observed in a study of blood T cell repertoires in COVID-19. Study information: There were acute and convalescent COVID-19 samples, and they came from the United States, Italy and Spain. T cells, B-cell-depleted T cells, or PBMCs provided the cDNA or gDNA that served as material.

As processed by the authors: Cell counts per sample came from amplifying reference gene primers. Some clones are missing from TCRdb's copy, which holds only in-frame ones; the method was immunoSEQ multiplex PCR. The V and J calls and clone size are taken from that table; D and trimming were inferred from the DNA. This sample yields about 40,000 clones, of which roughly 81% are seen a single time; approximately 14% belongs to the top ten. This clone was counted only a few times. The ends were cut back, 5 bases at V and 5 bases at J, with 24 bases in the middle. CDR1 and CDR2 (germline): SEHNR, FQNEAQ (reference sequence). CDR3 length equals 17 residues.

This clonotype was sampled from a human donor in a cohort sampled during active COVID-19. Sequencing used peripheral blood. The chain recombines TRBV7-9 with TRBJ2-5, with D maybe TRBD2 (5 bases). CDR3 sequence reads: CASSNTPEAGIRETQYF. CDR3 DNA sequence: TGTGCCAGCAGCAACACCCCGGAGGCCGGGATCCGTGAGACCCAGTACTTC.